Shown below are 8 T cell receptor beta chains from a single sample sequenced in a study of OX40 agonist ivuxolimab in advanced cancers. TCRdb's table, derived via immunoSEQ multiplex PCR, lists solely in-frame clones and lacks some. The data show tens of thousands of clones, with almost 85% seen just once and around 8% held by the top ten. The sequencing used CD4+ or CD8+ T cells sorted from blood, collected in a trial of the OX40 agonist ivuxolimab. The receptors here all came from an adult with an advanced solid tumor such as melanoma, head and neck, liver or kidney cancer.

V usage is TRBV2 and J usage is TRBJ2-5; TRBD1 aligns across 7 bases. The CDR3 totals 13 residues. Germline V gene data show CDR1 as SNHLY and CDR2 as FYNNEI. V trimming: 3 bases; J trimming: 9 bases; junction bases outside the gene matches: 7. CDR3 protein: CASSDRQGSAQYF. The DNA for the CDR3 is TGTGCCAGCAGTGATCGACAGGGTTCGGCCCAGTACTTC.

The chain has TRBV9 and TRBJ2-2, with TRBD2 matching over 9 bases. This CDR3 is built from 15 residues. The germline CDR1 and CDR2 sequences are SGDLS and YYNGEE. The trim removed 4 bases at V and 0 bases at J, leaving 1 base unmatched. Here the CDR3 reads CASSLAGTNTGELFF. The CDR3 coding sequence is TGTGCCAGCAGCCTAGCGGGGACGAACACCGGGGAGCTGTTTTTT. Full variable domain (missing parts from reference TRBV9 and TRBJ2-2): DSGVTQTPKHLITATGQRVTLRCSPRSGDLSVYWYQQSLDQGLQFLIQYYNGEERAKGNILERFSAQQFPDLHSELNLSSLELGDSALYFCASSLAGTNTGELFFGEGSRLTVL.

The chain uses TRBV5-6 and TRBJ1-3; D remains ambiguous. CDR3 size: 14 residues. From germline, CDR1 is SGHDT and CDR2 YYEEEE. Trimming removed 4 bases from V and 6 bases from J, with 14 bases in between. In DNA, the CDR3 is TGTGCCAGCAGCCCCGACGGGTTGCCAAACACCATATATTTT. Amino acid sequence: CASSPDGLPNTIYF.

This sequence joins TRBV7-3 and TRBJ1-2, with 12 bases fitting TRBD1. CDR1 is SGHTA and CDR2 is FQGTGA in the germline V gene. The CDR3 spans 14 residues. Trimming took 0 bases from V and 7 from J; bases not matched to a gene: 0. CDR3 in amino acids: CASSLTGQGAGYTF. The CDR3 DNA sequence: TGTGCCAGCAGCTTAACGGGACAGGGGGCTGGCTACACCTTC. The full variable domain, rest sourced from reference TRBV7-3 and TRBJ1-2, is GAGVSQTPSNKVTEKGKYVELRCDPISGHTALYWYRQSLGQGPEFLIYFQGTGAADDSGLPNDRFFAVRPEGSVSTLKIQRTERGDSAVYLCASSLTGQGAGYTFGSGTRLTVV.

The rearrangement links TRBV7-2 to TRBJ2-1, with D possibly matching TRBD2 (7 bases). This CDR3 region has 16 residues. Trimming shortened V by 5 bases and J by 7 bases, and 21 bases separated the two germline ends. CDR1 is SGHTA, CDR2 FQGNSA, per germline. CDR3 sequence: CASSPTGGLGLNEQFF. The CDR3 nucleotides are TGTGCCAGCAGCCCGACCGGGGGGCTTGGTTTGAATGAGCAGTTCTTC.

The chain carries TRBV7-2 and TRBJ1-3, with 10 bases aligning to TRBD1. Germline CDR1 is SGHTA and CDR2 is FQGNSA. V shed 1 base and J 0 bases; nucleotides not matched to a gene: 0. The CDR3 loop spans 16 amino acids. The DNA for the CDR3 is TGTGCCAGCAGCTTAGGGACAGGGGGCTCTGGAAACACCATATATTTT. Protein: CASSLGTGGSGNTIYF.

The DNA for the CDR3 is TGTGCCAGCAGTCCGGGGGGCGGGAAAGAGACCCAGTACTTC. Translated: CASSPGGGKETQYF. This chain uses TRBV28 with TRBJ2-5; TRBD2 might be the D (7 bases). CDR3 length: 14 amino acids. Germline loops: CDR1 MDHEN, CDR2 SYDVKM. V was shortened by 5 bases and J by 3 bases, with 13 bases between the two germline ends.

The rearrangement uses TRBV5-1 and TRBJ2-1; D not certain. Between the trimmed V and J ends, which lost 2 bases and 8 bases, there was a span of 5 bases. The CDR3 runs 11 residues. Germline-derived CDR1 and CDR2 are SGHRS and YFSETQ. The CDR3 DNA reads as TGCGCCAGCAGCTTAGGATATGAGCAGTTCTTC. Its translation is CASSLGYEQFF.